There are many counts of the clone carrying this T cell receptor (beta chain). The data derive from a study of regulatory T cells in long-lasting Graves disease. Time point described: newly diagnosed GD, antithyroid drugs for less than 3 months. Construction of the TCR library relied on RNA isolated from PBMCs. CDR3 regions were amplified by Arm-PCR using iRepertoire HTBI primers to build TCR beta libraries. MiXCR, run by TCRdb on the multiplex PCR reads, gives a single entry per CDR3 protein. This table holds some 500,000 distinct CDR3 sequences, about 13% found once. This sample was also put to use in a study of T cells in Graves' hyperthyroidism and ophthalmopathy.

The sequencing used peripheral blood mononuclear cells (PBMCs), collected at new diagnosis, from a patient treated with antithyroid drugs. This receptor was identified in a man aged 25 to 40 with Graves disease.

The CDR3 DNA follows: TGTGCCAGCAGTTCCTACTTAGACTCCTACAATGAGCAGTTCTTC. This gives the protein CASSSYLDSYNEQFF. V usage is TRBV12-3 or TRBV12-4 and J usage is TRBJ2-1; D is undetermined. V shed 4 bases and J shed 0 bases, with 10 bases lying between them. The CDR3 totals 15 residues.